Listed here are 4 T cell receptor beta chains from one sample, sequenced in a study of graft-versus-host responses after intestinal transplantation. Generated by immunoSEQ multiplex PCR, the TCRdb table keeps only in-frame clones and is missing some. Found here are fewer than 100,000 clones, about 82% of them singletons; the top ten hold 1.4% to 1.5%. Sequencing was performed on PBMCs, taken 255 days after intestinal transplant. The receptors shown here come from a human patient who received an intestinal transplant, so some T cells may come from the graft donor.

J is TRBJ2-5 and V is TRBV6-1; the D is unclear. CDR1 is MNHNS, CDR2 SASEGT, per germline. The germline V and J ends were trimmed by 6 bases and 5 bases, with 10 bases remaining between them. The CDR3 is made up of 12 amino acids. CDR3 sequence: CASSLAAETQYF. DNA for the CDR3: TGTGCCAGCAGCTTGGCTGCGGAGACCCAGTACTTC.

V and J are TRBV7-8 and TRBJ2-1; 14 nucleotides align to TRBD2. Trimming cost V 5 bases and J 7 bases; bases outside gene matches: 19. The CDR3 length is 20 residues. Germline lookup yields CDR1 SGHVS and CDR2 FQNEAQ. CDR3 amino acids: CASSRMTSGGAIVSYNEQFF. CDR3 DNA sequence: TGTGCCAGCAGCCGAATGACTAGCGGGGGGGCCATCGTGAGTTATAATGAGCAGTTCTTC.

The chain combines TRBV19 with TRBJ1-1, with unresolved D. V dropped 5 bases and J dropped 6 bases, with 13 bases sitting between them. The CDR3 has 13 amino acids. The germline gives CDR1 LNHDA, CDR2 SQIVND (reference sequence). The CDR3 bases are TGTGCCAGTAGTCCCGGAGGGTACGCTGAAGCTTTCTTT. Protein: CASSPGGYAEAFF.

The chain carries TRBV6-1 and TRBJ2-7; D is perhaps TRBD1 (5 bases). This CDR3 has 15 residues. The ends were cut back, 0 bases at V and 5 bases at J, with 14 bases in the middle. Germline V gene data show CDR1 as MNHNS and CDR2 as SASEGT. CDR3 sequence: CASSEAWSRADEQYV. CDR3 nucleotide sequence: TGTGCCAGCAGTGAAGCCTGGTCCAGGGCCGACGAGCAGTACGTC.